This T cell receptor (beta chain) comes out of a study of blood T cell repertoires in COVID-19. About the study: Spain, Italy and the United States supplied samples that represented acute and convalescent COVID-19.

Libraries were prepared by immunoSEQ multiplex PCR; TCRdb keeps only in-frame clonotypes and omits some of them. The sample lists about 110,000 clones, 65% to 90% occurring once. The junction had 3 bases not matched to a gene; V was cut back by 3 bases and J by 5 bases. This CDR3 comprises 13 residues. Germline V gene lookup returns CDR1 MGHRA and CDR2 YSYEKL. The TCR comes from a middle-aged man with acute or convalescent COVID-19. The sample taken for sequencing was peripheral blood. The chain is built from TRBV4-1 and TRBJ2-7; 8 bases agree with TRBD2. The CDR3 here is CASSHRGGDEQYF. CDR3 in DNA: TGCGCCAGCAGCCATCGGGGGGGCGACGAGCAGTACTTC.